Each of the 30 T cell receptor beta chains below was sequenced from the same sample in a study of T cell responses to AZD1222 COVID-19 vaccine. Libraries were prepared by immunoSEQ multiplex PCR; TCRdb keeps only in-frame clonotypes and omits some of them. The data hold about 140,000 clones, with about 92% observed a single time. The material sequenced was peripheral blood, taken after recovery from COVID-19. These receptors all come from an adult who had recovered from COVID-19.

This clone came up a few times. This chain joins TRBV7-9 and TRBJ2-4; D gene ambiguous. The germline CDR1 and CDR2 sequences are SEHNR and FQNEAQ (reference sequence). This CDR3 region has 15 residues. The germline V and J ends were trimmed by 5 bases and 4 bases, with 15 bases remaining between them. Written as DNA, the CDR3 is TGTGCCAGCAGCGACGACTTAATCCTTAAAAACATTCAGTACTTC. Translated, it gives CASSDDLILKNIQYF.

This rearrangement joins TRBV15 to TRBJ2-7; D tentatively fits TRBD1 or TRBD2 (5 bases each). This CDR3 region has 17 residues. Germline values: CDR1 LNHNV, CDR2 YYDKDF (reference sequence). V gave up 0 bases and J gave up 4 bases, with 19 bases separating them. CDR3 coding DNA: TGTGCCACCAGCAGAGATCGGGGTTACGGGACCCGGTACGAGCAGTACTTC. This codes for CATSRDRGYGTRYEQYF.

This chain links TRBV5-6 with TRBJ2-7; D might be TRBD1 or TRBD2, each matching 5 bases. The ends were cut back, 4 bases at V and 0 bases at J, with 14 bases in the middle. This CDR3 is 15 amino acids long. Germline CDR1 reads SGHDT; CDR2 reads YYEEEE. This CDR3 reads CASSRGTASSYEQYF. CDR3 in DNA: TGTGCCAGCAGCCGAGGGACGGCAAGCTCCTACGAGCAGTACTTC.

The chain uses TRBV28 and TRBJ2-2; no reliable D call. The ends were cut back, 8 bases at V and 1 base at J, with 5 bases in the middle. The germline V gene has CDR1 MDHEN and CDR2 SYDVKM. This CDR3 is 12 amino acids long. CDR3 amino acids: CASLENTGELFF. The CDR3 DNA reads TGTGCCAGCTTGGAGAACACCGGGGAGCTGTTTTTT.

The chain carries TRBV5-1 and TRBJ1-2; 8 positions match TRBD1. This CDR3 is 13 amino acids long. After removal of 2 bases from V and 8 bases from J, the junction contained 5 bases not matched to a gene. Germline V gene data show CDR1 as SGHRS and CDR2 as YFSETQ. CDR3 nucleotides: TGCGCCAGCAGCTTAGGACAGGGTGGAGGCTACACCTTC. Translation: CASSLGQGGGYTF.

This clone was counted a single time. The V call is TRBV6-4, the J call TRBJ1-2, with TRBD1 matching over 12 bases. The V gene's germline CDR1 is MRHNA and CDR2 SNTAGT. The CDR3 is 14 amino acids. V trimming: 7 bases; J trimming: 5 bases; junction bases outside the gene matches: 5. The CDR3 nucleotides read TGTGCCAGCAAACCGGGACAGGGGGCGTATGGCTACACCTTC. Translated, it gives CASKPGQGAYGYTF.

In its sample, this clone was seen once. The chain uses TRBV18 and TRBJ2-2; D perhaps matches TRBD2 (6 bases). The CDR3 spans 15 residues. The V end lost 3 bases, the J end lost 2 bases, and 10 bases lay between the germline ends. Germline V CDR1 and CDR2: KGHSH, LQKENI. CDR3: CASSPPGLNTGELFF. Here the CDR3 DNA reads TGTGCCAGCTCACCCCCGGGACTTAACACCGGGGAGCTGTTTTTT.

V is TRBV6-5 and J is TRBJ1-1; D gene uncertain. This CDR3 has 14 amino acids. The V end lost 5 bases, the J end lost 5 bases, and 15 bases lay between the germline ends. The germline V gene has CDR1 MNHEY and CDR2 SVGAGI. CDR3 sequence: CASSPGWKDTEAFF. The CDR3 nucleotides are TGTGCCAGCAGTCCGGGATGGAAGGATACTGAAGCTTTCTTT.

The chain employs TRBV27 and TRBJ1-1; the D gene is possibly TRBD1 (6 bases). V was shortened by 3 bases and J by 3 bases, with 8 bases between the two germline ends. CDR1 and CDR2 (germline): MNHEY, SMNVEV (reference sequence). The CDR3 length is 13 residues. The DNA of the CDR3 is TGTGCCAGCAGTTTGGGGGGCCACACTGAAGCTTTCTTT. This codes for CASSLGGHTEAFF.

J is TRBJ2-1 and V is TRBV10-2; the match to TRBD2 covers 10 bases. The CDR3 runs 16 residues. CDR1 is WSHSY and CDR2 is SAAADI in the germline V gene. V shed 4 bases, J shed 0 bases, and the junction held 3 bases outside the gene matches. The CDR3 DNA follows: TGCGCCAGCAGTGGACTAGCGGGCTACTCCTACAATGAGCAGTTCTTC. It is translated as CASSGLAGYSYNEQFF.

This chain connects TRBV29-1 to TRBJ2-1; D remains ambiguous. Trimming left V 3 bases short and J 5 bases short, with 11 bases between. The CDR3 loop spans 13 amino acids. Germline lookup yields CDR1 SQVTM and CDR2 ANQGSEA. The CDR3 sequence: CSVDRAGHNEQFF. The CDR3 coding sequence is TGCAGCGTTGATCGGGCTGGTCACAATGAGCAGTTCTTC.

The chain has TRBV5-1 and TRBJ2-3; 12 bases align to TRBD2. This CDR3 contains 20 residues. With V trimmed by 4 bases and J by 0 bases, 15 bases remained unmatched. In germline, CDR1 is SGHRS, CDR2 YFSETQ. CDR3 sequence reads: CASSGGLAGRLRSSTDTQYF. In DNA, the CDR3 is TGCGCCAGCAGCGGGGGACTAGCGGGCCGTTTGCGATCTAGCACAGATACGCAGTATTTT.

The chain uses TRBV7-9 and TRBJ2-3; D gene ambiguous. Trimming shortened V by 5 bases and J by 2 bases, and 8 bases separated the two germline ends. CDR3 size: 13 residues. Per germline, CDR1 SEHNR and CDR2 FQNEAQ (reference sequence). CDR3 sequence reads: CASSRKLTDTQYF. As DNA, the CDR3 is TGTGCCAGCAGCCGTAAACTCACAGATACGCAGTATTTT.

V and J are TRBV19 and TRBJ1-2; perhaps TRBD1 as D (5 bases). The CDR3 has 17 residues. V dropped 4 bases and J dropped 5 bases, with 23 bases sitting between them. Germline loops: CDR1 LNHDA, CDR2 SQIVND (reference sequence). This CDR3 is CASSTSGIATAIYGYTF. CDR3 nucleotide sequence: TGTGCCAGTAGTACCTCAGGGATAGCCACCGCAATTTATGGCTACACCTTC.

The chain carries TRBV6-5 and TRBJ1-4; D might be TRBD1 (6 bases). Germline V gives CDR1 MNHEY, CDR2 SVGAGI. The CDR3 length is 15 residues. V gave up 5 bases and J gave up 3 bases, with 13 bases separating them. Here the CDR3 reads CASSIRGTSNEKLFF. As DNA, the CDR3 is TGTGCCAGCAGTATACGCGGGACATCTAATGAAAAACTGTTTTTT.

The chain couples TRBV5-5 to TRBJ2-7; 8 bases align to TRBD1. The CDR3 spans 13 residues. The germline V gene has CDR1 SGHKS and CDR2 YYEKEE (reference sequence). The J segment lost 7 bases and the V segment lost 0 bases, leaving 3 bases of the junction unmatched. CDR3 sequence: CASSLDRGWEQYF. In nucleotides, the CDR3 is TGTGCCAGCAGCTTGGACAGGGGGTGGGAGCAGTACTTC.

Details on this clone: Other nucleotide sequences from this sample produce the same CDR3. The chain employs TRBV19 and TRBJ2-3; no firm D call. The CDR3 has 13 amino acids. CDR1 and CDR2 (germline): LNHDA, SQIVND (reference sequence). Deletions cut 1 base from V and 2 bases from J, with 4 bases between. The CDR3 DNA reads TGTGCCAGTAGTATAGGGATCACAGATACGCAGTATTTT. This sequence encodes CASSIGITDTQYF.

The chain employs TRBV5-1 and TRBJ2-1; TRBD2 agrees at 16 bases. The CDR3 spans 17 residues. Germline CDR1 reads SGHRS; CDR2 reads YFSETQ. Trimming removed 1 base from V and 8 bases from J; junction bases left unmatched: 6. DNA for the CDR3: TGCGCCAGCAGCTTGACAACGGGACTAGCGGGAGGGGATGAGCAGTTCTTC. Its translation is CASSLTTGLAGGDEQFF.

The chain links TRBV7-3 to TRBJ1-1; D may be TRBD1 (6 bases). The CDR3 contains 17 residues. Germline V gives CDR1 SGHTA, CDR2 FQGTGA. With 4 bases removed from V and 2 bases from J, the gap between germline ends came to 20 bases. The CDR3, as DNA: TGTGCCAGCAGCTCCCGGGCCCCGAGGGGGAGAAACACTGAAGCTTTCTTT. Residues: CASSSRAPRGRNTEAFF.

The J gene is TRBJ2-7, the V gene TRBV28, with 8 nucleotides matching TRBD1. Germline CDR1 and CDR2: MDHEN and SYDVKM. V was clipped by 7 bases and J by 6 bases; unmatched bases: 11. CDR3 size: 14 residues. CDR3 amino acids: CASTPGGKVGEQYF. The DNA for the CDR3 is TGTGCCAGCACCCCAGGGGGCAAGGTGGGCGAGCAGTACTTC.

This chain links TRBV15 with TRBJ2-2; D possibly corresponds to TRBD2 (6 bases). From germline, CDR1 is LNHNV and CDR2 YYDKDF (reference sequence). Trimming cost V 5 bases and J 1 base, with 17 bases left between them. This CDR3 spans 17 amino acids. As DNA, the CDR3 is TGTGCCACCAGCTTCCCAGCGTTAGCGGAGAACACCGGGGAGCTGTTTTTT. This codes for CATSFPALAENTGELFF.

The CDR3 region has the DNA TGCGCCAGCAGCTTGCCCCGGGACTGGGGCTACAATGAGCAGTTCTTC. It translates to CASSLPRDWGYNEQFF. This chain joins TRBV5-1 and TRBJ2-1; maybe TRBD2 (6 bases). The V and J ends lost 1 base and 3 bases respectively, with 14 bases between them. The CDR3 covers 16 residues. Per the germline V gene, CDR1 is SGHRS and CDR2 is YFSETQ.

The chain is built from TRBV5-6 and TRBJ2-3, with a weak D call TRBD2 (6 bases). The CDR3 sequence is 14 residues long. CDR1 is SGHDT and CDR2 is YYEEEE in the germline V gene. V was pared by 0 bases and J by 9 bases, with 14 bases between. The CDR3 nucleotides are TGTGCCAGCAGCTTGGTCTCGGGAGTATCGACGCAGTATTTT. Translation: CASSLVSGVSTQYF. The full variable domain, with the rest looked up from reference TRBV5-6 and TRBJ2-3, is DAGVTQSPTHLIKTRGQQVTLRCSPKSGHDTVSWYQQALGQGPQFIFQYYEEEERQRGNFPDRFSGHQFPNYSSELNVNALLLGDSALYLCASSLVSGVSTQYFGPGTRLTVL.

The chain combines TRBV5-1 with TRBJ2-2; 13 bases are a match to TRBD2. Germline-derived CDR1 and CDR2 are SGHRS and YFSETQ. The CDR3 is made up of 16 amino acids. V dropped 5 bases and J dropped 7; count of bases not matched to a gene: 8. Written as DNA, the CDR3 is TGCGCCAGCAGTTTCGGACTAGCGGGAGAGGGCGGGGAGCTGTTTTTT. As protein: CASSFGLAGEGGELFF. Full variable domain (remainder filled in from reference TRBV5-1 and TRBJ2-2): KAGVTQTPRYLIKTRGQQVTLSCSPISGHRSVSWYQQTPGQGLQFLFEYFSETQRNKGNFPGRFSGRQFSNSRSEMNVSTLELGDSALYLCASSFGLAGEGGELFFGEGSRLTVL.

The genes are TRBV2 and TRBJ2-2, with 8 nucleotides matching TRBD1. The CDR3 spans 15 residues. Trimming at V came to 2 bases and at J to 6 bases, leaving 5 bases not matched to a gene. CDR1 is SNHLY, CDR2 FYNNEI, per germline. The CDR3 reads CASSERTGLPGELFF. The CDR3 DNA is TGTGCCAGCAGTGAAAGGACAGGGTTACCCGGGGAGCTGTTTTTT.

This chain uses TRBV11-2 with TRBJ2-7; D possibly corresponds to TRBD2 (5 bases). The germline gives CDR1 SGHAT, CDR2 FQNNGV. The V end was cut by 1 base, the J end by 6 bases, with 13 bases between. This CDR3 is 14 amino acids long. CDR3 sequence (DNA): TGTGCCAGCAGCTTAGGGCTGAGGGTCGGCGAGCAGTACTTC. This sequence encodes CASSLGLRVGEQYF. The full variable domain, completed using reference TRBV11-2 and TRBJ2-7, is EAGVAQSPRYKIIEKRQSVAFWCNPISGHATLYWYQQILGQGPKLLIQFQNNGVVDDSQLPKDRFSAERLKGVDSTLKIQPAKLEDSAVYLCASSLGLRVGEQYFGPGTRLTVT.

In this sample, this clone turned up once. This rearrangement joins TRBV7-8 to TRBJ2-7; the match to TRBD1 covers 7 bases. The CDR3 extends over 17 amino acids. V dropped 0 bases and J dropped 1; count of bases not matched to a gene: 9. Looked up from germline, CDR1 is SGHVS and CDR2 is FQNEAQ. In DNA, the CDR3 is TGTGCCAGCAGCTTAGCCGTCAGGGGGTCCTTTTCCTACGAGCAGTACTTC. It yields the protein CASSLAVRGSFSYEQYF.

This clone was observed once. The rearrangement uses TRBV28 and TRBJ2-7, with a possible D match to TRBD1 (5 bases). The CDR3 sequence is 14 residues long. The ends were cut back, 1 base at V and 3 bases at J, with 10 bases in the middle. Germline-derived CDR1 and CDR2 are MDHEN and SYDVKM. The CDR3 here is CASSLSPQVYEQYF. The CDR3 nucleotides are TGTGCCAGCAGTTTATCCCCACAGGTCTACGAGCAGTACTTC.

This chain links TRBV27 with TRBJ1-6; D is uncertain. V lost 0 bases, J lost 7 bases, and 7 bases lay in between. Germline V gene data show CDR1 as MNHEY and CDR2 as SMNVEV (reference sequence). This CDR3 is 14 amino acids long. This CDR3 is CASSLSHTNSPLHF. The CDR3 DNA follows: TGTGCCAGCAGTTTATCCCACACCAATTCACCCCTCCACTTT.

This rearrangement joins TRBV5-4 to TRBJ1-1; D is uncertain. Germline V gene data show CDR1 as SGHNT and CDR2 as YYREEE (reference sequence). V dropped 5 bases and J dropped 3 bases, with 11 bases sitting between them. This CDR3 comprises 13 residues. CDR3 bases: TGTGCCAGCAGATCGGAAGGGCACACTGAAGCTTTCTTT. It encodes CASRSEGHTEAFF.